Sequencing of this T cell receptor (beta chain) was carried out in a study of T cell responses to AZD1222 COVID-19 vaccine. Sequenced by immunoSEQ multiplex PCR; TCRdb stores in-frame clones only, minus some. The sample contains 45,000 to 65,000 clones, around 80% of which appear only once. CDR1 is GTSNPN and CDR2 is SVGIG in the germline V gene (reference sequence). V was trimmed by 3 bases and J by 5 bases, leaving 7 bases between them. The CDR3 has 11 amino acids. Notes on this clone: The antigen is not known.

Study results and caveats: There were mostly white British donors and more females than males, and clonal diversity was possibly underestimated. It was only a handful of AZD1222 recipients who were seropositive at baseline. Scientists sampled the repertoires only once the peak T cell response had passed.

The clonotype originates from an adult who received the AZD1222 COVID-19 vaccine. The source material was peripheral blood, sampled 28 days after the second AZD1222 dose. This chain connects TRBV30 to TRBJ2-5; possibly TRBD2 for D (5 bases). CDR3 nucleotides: TGTGCCTGGAGGGGAGCGGAGACCCAGTACTTC. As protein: CAWRGAETQYF.